These 17 T cell receptor beta chains came from one sample sequenced in a study of pediatric ulcerative colitis. Clones were sequenced by immunoSEQ multiplex PCR, and TCRdb holds only the in-frame ones, with some missing. The data show approximately 32,000 clones, with more than 75% seen just once and around 4.3% held by the top ten. Sequencing used blood. Every receptor here comes from a boy between 10 and 17 years old with severe ulcerative colitis.

This clone showed up just a few times. The chain employs TRBV6-5 and TRBJ1-2; no firm D call. This CDR3 comprises 16 residues. V shed 1 base and J shed 4 bases, with 16 bases lying between them. Germline CDR1 is MNHEY and CDR2 is SVGAGI. The CDR3 is CASSYFFQSLIYGYTF. CDR3 in DNA: TGTGCCAGCAGTTACTTCTTCCAGAGTCTAATCTATGGCTACACCTTC.

On this clone: Sequence at one end of the junction differs from germline and may be a read error. The V call is TRBV5-1, the J call TRBJ1-1, with 10 positions matching TRBD1. CDR1 and CDR2 from the germline V gene are SGHRS and YFSETQ. The CDR3 is 14 amino acids. The CDR3 DNA sequence: TGCGCCAGCAGCTTTAGAGACGACAGGGGGCCCTTTACCTTT. Its translation: CASSFRDDRGPFTF.

The V call is TRBV4-3, the J call TRBJ1-2; weak D call: TRBD1 (5 bases). Trimming left V 0 bases short and J 6 bases short, with 20 bases between. Germline CDR1 is LGHNA and CDR2 is YSLEER. The length of the CDR3 is 17 residues. DNA for the CDR3: TGCGCCAGCAGCCAAGATCTACACCTCCAAGGGGCGAATGGCTACACCTTC. As protein: CASSQDLHLQGANGYTF.

CDR3 in amino acids: CSAAQETQYF. The CDR3 region has the DNA TGCAGTGCAGCACAAGAGACCCAGTACTTC. This sequence joins TRBV20-1 and TRBJ2-5; D uncertain. CDR1 is DFQATT and CDR2 is SNEGSKA in the germline V gene (reference sequence). CDR3 length: 10 residues. V was pared by 6 bases and J by 2 bases, with 4 bases between.

The chain links TRBV6-6 to TRBJ2-7; possible D gene TRBD1, 6 bases. Deletions cut 8 bases from V and 6 bases from J, with 14 bases between. Germline assignment: CDR1 MNHNY and CDR2 SVGAGI (reference sequence). The CDR3 spans 12 residues. The CDR3 nucleotides read TGTGCCAGCGGAAGAACAGGGCTCGAGCAGTACTTC. This codes for CASGRTGLEQYF.

The chain couples TRBV19 to TRBJ2-5, with D unclear. The CDR3 is made up of 13 amino acids. Germline loops: CDR1 LNHDA, CDR2 SQIVND (reference sequence). Trimming stripped 3 bases from V and 2 bases from J, with 7 bases between. DNA of the CDR3: TGTGCCAGTAGTATGAATCGTCAAGAGACCCAGTACTTC. Protein sequence: CASSMNRQETQYF.

This rearrangement joins TRBV25-1 to TRBJ1-3; D is unclear. The CDR3 spans 12 residues. The V end lost 3 bases, the J end lost 9 bases, and 9 bases lay between the germline ends. CDR1 and CDR2 (germline): MGHDK, SYGVNS. CDR3 loop: CASSDPGGTIYF. The CDR3 coding sequence is TGTGCCAGCAGTGACCCCGGCGGCACCATATATTTT.

This clone has only one observation. The gene calls are TRBV7-6 and TRBJ2-5, with no clear D. The CDR3 contains 13 residues. Germline values: CDR1 SGHVS, CDR2 FNYEAQ. The ends were cut back, 6 bases at V and 7 bases at J, with 15 bases in the middle. CDR3 sequence (DNA): TGTGCCAGCAGTTCCGTAGAGATAAGGACCCAGTACTTC. It translates to CASSSVEIRTQYF.

This chain uses TRBV11-1 with TRBJ2-7, with 7 bases matching TRBD1. V lost 2 bases and J lost 3; bases outside the gene matches: 16. This CDR3 comprises 18 residues. The germline V gene encodes CDR1 SGHAT and CDR2 FQDESV (reference sequence). CDR3 nucleotides: TGTGCCAGCAGCTTAAGACCCAACGACAGGGCGCCCAACTACGAGCAGTACTTC. Protein sequence: CASSLRPNDRAPNYEQYF.

The CDR3 here is CAWQGDSYGYTF. CDR3 nucleotide sequence: TGTGCCTGGCAGGGCGACAGTTATGGCTACACCTTC. This rearrangement joins TRBV30 to TRBJ1-2; weak D call: TRBD1 (5 bases). The CDR3 has 12 residues. V shed 5 bases and J shed 5 bases, with 12 bases lying between them. CDR1 is GTSNPN, CDR2 SVGIG, per germline (reference sequence).

This clone occurred once. In DNA form, the CDR3 reads TGTGCCAGTAGTATTTTCGGGGAAGATACGCAGTATTTT. It encodes CASSIFGEDTQYF. The chain links TRBV19 to TRBJ2-3; D is possibly TRBD2 (5 bases). The germline V gene encodes CDR1 LNHDA and CDR2 SQIVND (reference sequence). V lost 3 bases and J lost 5, with 9 bases in between. The CDR3 length is 13 residues.

The chain employs TRBV5-4 and TRBJ1-1; D remains ambiguous. This CDR3 comprises 13 residues. Germline V gene sequence: CDR1 SGHNT, CDR2 YYREEE (reference sequence). V gave up 4 bases and J gave up 7 bases, with 14 bases separating them. CDR3 loop: CASSPDGTGEAFF. Written as DNA, the CDR3 is TGTGCCAGCAGCCCAGACGGTACCGGTGAAGCTTTCTTT.

In DNA, the CDR3 is TGTGCCAGCACCTTAGAGGTTGGCACCATATATTTT. It yields the protein CASTLEVGTIYF. The chain carries TRBV6-5 and TRBJ1-3, with D uncertain. The CDR3 contains 12 residues. The germline gives CDR1 MNHEY, CDR2 SVGAGI. V was clipped by 7 bases and J by 9 bases, with 13 bases between them.

The rearrangement links TRBV11-2 to TRBJ2-1; D ambiguous. The CDR3 length is 12 residues. V shed 1 base and J shed 9 bases, with 7 bases lying between them. CDR1 SGHAT and CDR2 FQNNGV come from the germline V gene. The CDR3 bases are TGTGCCAGCAGCTTAGCCCTAGTTGAGCAGTTCTTC. Protein product: CASSLALVEQFF.

The genes are TRBV2 and TRBJ1-5, with D tentatively TRBD1 (5 bases). V lost 3 bases and J lost 6, with 9 bases in between. Germline CDR1 and CDR2: SNHLY and FYNNEI. The length of the CDR3 is 13 residues. CDR3 amino acids: CASSDRVFQPQHF. As DNA, the CDR3 is TGTGCCAGCAGTGACAGGGTATTTCAGCCCCAGCATTTT.

The V gene is TRBV6-6, the J gene TRBJ2-1; tentatively, D is TRBD2 (7 bases). Trimming left V 0 bases short and J 7 bases short, with 16 bases between. Germline V gene sequence: CDR1 MNHNY, CDR2 SVGAGI (reference sequence). This CDR3 has 16 residues. The CDR3: CASSYSIWGGANEQFF. CDR3 bases: TGTGCCAGCAGTTACTCGATTTGGGGGGGGGCAAATGAGCAGTTCTTC.

This chain links TRBV6-5 with TRBJ2-5, with 10 nucleotides matching TRBD1. The V gene end was trimmed by 4 bases and the J gene end by 5 bases; junction bases not matched to a gene: 7. CDR3 length: 15 amino acids. Germline V gene sequence: CDR1 MNHEY, CDR2 SVGAGI. CDR3 DNA sequence: TGTGCCAGCAGTTCCGGGACAGGGGCGGGGGAGACCCAGTACTTC. It yields the protein CASSSGTGAGETQYF.